The 8 T cell receptor beta chains reported below all come from one sample, sequenced in a study of shared clonotypes between healthy human individuals. TCRdb's copy holds only in-frame clones and misses some; the assay was immunoSEQ multiplex PCR. The top ten clones hold around 0.47% of a sample with about 1.1 million clones, around 78% of them seen once. Sequenced sample: memory CD4+ T cells from PBMCs. The subset here: CD45RA-negative fraction. The receptors were gathered from a man younger than 35 in good health. Some clones in this sample may be carry-over from other donors' samples.

There are many counts of this clone. The V gene is TRBV14, the J gene TRBJ2-7, with 11 bases matching TRBD1. The CDR3 runs to 15 residues. In germline, CDR1 is SGHDN, CDR2 FVKESK. The trim removed 4 bases at V and 6 bases at J, leaving 8 bases unmatched. Written as DNA, the CDR3 is TGTGCCAGCAGCCCCCAAGGGACAGGGGGGAGCGAGCAGTACTTC. Translating gives CASSPQGTGGSEQYF.

V gene TRBV18 combines with J gene TRBJ1-1; D is undetermined. V lost 0 bases to trimming and J lost 3 bases, with 17 bases between them. The CDR3 loop spans 17 amino acids. Germline-derived CDR1 and CDR2 are KGHSH and LQKENI. The CDR3 DNA reads as TGTGCCAGCTCACCACCCCCCGGTGCCCCTATCGACACTGAAGCTTTCTTT. It encodes CASSPPPGAPIDTEAFF.

V usage is TRBV7-2 and J usage is TRBJ2-7, with 8 bases fitting TRBD2. CDR3 length equals 17 residues. V was pared by 2 bases and J by 4 bases, with 13 bases of the junction left unmatched. Germline CDR1 is SGHTA and CDR2 is FQGNSA. In DNA, the CDR3 is TGTGCCAGCAGCTTAAGTAGCGGGAAGTCGGGATCTTACGAGCAGTACTTC. Its translation: CASSLSSGKSGSYEQYF.

V gene TRBV18 combines with J gene TRBJ1-5, with D unresolved. Germline V gene data show CDR1 as KGHSH and CDR2 as LQKENI. Trimming removed 2 bases from V and 5 bases from J, with 13 bases in between. The CDR3 extends over 15 amino acids. The CDR3 reads CASSPMGGSDQPQHF. The DNA of the CDR3 is TGTGCCAGCTCACCAATGGGAGGGTCGGATCAGCCCCAGCATTTT.

This clone has more than one count but fewer than ten. With a much larger clone just one base away, this may be a read error. Other DNA sequences within the sample encode an identical CDR3. The CDR3 DNA reads as TGTGCCAGCAGCCTGACAGGGGACACTGAAGCTTTCTTT. This encodes CASSLTGDTEAFF. The V call is TRBV7-9, the J call TRBJ1-1; 8 bases are shared with TRBD1. V dropped 5 bases and J dropped 3; count of bases not matched to a gene: 2. This CDR3 region has 13 residues. CDR1 SEHNR and CDR2 FQNEAQ come from the germline V gene (reference sequence).

This clone was observed a single time. The chain has TRBV18 and TRBJ2-7; D is possibly TRBD2 (6 bases). The CDR3 loop spans 14 amino acids. Deletions cut 3 bases from V and 3 bases from J, with 12 bases between. Per the germline V gene, CDR1 is KGHSH and CDR2 is LQKENI. The chain's CDR3 is CASSPSGVRYEQYF. As DNA, the CDR3 is TGTGCCAGCTCACCTAGCGGAGTACGCTACGAGCAGTACTTC.

The chain carries TRBV25-1 and TRBJ2-2; perhaps TRBD2 as D (5 bases). Trimming removed 5 bases from V and 5 bases from J, with 6 bases in between. The CDR3 is 12 amino acids. Germline V gives CDR1 MGHDK, CDR2 SYGVNS. The CDR3 region is CASSRGTGELFF. The CDR3 bases are TGTGCCAGCAGTCGGGGAACCGGGGAGCTGTTTTTT.

This clone was seen a few times. The chain joins TRBV19 to TRBJ1-1; no firm D call. In germline, CDR1 is LNHDA, CDR2 SQIVND (reference sequence). V lost 4 bases and J 6 bases, leaving 12 bases between the germline ends. CDR3 length: 13 amino acids. The chain's CDR3 is CASSRQARAEAFF. CDR3 bases: TGTGCCAGTAGTAGGCAGGCCCGAGCTGAAGCTTTCTTT. Full variable domain (remainder filled in from reference TRBV19 and TRBJ1-1): DGGITQSPKYLFRKEGQNVTLSCEQNLNHDAMYWYRQDPGQGLRLIYYSQIVNDFQKGDIAEGYSVSREKKESFPLTVTSAQKNPTAFYLCASSRQARAEAFFGQGTRLTVV.